This T cell receptor (beta chain) was sequenced for a study of cytomegalovirus exposure and HLA in healthy donors. Background on the study: A preliminary data release comprised roughly 80 million unique TCRs obtained from HLA-typed donors. The study's findings and limits: Further analysis, carried out later, found HLA-associated TCR beta chains more clonally expanded than equally common other chains.

About this clone itself: As yet, its antigen is unknown.

The PCR contained 60 Vbeta and 13 Jbeta primers. Clones were read by immunoSEQ multiplex PCR, and TCRdb kept only the in-frame ones, dropping some. The sample includes 150,000 to 200,000 clones, 83% of them seen just once. The source of this sequence is a man aged 35 to 55 in good health and CMV-seropositive. Sequenced: PBMCs.

CDR3 loop: CASSPTAGLRDTQYF. For the CDR3, the DNA is TGCGCCAGCAGTCCAACCGCGGGCCTCCGGGATACGCAGTATTTT. The chain employs TRBV5-1 and TRBJ2-3; a weak D match, TRBD2 (5 bases). Germline V gives CDR1 SGHRS, CDR2 YFSETQ. V shed 5 bases and J shed 6 bases, with 19 bases lying between them. This CDR3 contains 15 residues.